This T cell receptor beta chain comes out of a study of cytomegalovirus exposure and HLA in healthy donors. The V segment lost 7 bases and the J segment 0 bases; nucleotides outside the gene matches: 6. Germline V gene sequence: CDR1 MNHNY, CDR2 SVGAGI (reference sequence). The CDR3 length is 14 residues. The PCR was carried out with 60 Vbeta primers and 13 Jbeta primers. Assay: immunoSEQ multiplex PCR; the TCRdb copy retains only in-frame clones and omits some. The sample shows around 140,000 clones, and 1.5% to 1.8% sits with its ten largest clones. Whole-study findings and limits: In a later analysis, V- and J-gene trimming of beta chains associated with a DCLRE1C missense variant, replicated independently. Several top significant clusters appeared, in a later analysis, to be linked to common viral pathogens. Immune exposure data for these donors was limited to CMV serostatus.

On this clone itself: Its antigen is undetermined.

The sample was PBMCs. The chain couples TRBV6-6 to TRBJ2-7; 7 positions agree with TRBD1. This TCR derives from a woman in her thirties or forties in good health and CMV-seronegative. This chain's CDR3 is CASKRSGGSYEQYF. CDR3 bases: TGTGCCAGCAAGAGGTCAGGGGGCTCCTACGAGCAGTACTTC.